Below, one T cell receptor beta chain is given with its context. This sample was included in a study of T cell changes during pregnancy in multiple sclerosis. The data were produced by immunoSEQ multiplex PCR, yet TCRdb's version contains in-frame clones alone and is incomplete. The table lists 34,000 or so clones, roughly 88% of them singletons. This CDR3 contains 17 residues. V was pared by 4 bases and J by 2 bases, with 8 bases of the junction left unmatched. CDR1 is SGHAT and CDR2 is FQNNGV in the germline V gene. The starting material was peripheral blood, obtained in the second trimester of pregnancy. This rearrangement joins TRBV11-2 to TRBJ2-1, with 10 bases lining up with TRBD2. The sequence was collected from a female donor in good health, enrolled as a control in a pregnancy study. This chain's CDR3 is CASSSYPAGGPYNEQFF. The CDR3 nucleotides read TGTGCCAGCAGCTCGTATCCAGCGGGAGGGCCCTACAATGAGCAGTTCTTC.